Listed below are T cell receptor beta chains from one sample, sequenced in a study of shared clonotypes between healthy human individuals. Assay used: immunoSEQ multiplex PCR; TCRdb lists only in-frame clones, some missing. This table has about 2.1 million clones, over 85% appearing once. Specimen: naive CD8+ T cells from PBMCs. The receptors originated from a man aged 18 to 29 in good health. Some clones in this sample may be carry-over from other donors' samples. Each CDR3 is given with its conserved first and last residue. Fields, in order: CDR3 protein, CDR3 length, V gene.

CASSLEGLWGTDTQYF 16 TRBV7-6
CASSIPGQSYEQYF 14 TRBV13
CASRLGVEADNSNQPQHF 18 TRBV9
CASSDGQGYEQYF 13 TRBV19
CASSLGGGLNTGELFF 16 TRBV11-2
CASSQVTYYGYTF 13 TRBV4-1
CASSQDVYRDSNQPQHF 17 TRBV4-1
CASSDPPNLSLIYNEQFF 18 TRBV6-1
CSAEGTGPSYEQYF 14 TRBV29-1
CSVVGDYRSSYEQYF 15 TRBV29-1
CASSFSGGDYEQYF 14 TRBV7-2
CASSLGGRGSDEQYF 15 TRBV5-1
CASSPKGGVAYGYTF 15 TRBV5-1
CASSLDREPPYEQYF 15 TRBV27
CASRRQIGTGSYEQYF 16 TRBV28
CASPRGVAGVDTGELFF 17 TRBV7-9
CASSELGTSGTDTQYF 16 TRBV27
CASSSMGSSGKTHQETQYF 19 TRBV5-1
CATKGTSTRQDTQYF 15 TRBV15
CASSESFSPGGLFF 14 TRBV10-1
CASSQGLVRETQYF 14 TRBV6-5
CASSDFSGRAPEQYF 15 TRBV25-1
CASSPPSSGSNEQYF 15 TRBV27
CASDSPLAKNIQYF 14 TRBV28
CASSLTGPREAPRVWYEQYF 20 TRBV27
CAISGPLAGAINEQFF 16 TRBV10-3
CASSFTSGSYNEQFF 15 TRBV5-1
CASSRGGLALTYEQYF 16 TRBV7-9
CASSPRGTSGYEQYF 15 TRBV7-9
CASSYSGQAYEQYF 14 TRBV5-6
CASSTEDLLNTEAFF 15 TRBV18
CASILNPRGTEAFF 14 TRBV2
CASSMRGVGNEQFF 14 TRBV19